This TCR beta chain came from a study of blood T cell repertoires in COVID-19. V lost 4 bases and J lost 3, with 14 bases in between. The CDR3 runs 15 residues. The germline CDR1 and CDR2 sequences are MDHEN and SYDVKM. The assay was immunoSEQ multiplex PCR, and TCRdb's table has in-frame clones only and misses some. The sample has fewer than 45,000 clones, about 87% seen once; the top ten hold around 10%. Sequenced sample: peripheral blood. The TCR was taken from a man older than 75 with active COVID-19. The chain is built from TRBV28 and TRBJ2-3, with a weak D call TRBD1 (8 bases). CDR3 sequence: CASSSIQGGTDTQYF. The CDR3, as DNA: TGTGCCAGCAGTTCCATACAGGGGGGGACAGATACGCAGTATTTT.